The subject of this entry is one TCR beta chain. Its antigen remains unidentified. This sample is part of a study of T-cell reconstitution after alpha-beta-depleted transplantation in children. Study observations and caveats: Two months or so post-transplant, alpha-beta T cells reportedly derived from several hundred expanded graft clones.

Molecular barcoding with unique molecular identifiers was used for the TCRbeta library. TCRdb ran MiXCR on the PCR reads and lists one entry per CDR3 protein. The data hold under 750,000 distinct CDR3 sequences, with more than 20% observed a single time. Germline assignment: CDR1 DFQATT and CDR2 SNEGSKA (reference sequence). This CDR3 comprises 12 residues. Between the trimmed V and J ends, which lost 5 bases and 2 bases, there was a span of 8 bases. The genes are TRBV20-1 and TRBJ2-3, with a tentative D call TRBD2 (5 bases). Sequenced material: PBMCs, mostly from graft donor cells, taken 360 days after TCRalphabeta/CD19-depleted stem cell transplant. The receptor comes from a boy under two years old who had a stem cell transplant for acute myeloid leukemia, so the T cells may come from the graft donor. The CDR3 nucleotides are TGCAGTGCTGAAGCGGCCACAGATACGCAGTATTTT. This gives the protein CSAEAATDTQYF.